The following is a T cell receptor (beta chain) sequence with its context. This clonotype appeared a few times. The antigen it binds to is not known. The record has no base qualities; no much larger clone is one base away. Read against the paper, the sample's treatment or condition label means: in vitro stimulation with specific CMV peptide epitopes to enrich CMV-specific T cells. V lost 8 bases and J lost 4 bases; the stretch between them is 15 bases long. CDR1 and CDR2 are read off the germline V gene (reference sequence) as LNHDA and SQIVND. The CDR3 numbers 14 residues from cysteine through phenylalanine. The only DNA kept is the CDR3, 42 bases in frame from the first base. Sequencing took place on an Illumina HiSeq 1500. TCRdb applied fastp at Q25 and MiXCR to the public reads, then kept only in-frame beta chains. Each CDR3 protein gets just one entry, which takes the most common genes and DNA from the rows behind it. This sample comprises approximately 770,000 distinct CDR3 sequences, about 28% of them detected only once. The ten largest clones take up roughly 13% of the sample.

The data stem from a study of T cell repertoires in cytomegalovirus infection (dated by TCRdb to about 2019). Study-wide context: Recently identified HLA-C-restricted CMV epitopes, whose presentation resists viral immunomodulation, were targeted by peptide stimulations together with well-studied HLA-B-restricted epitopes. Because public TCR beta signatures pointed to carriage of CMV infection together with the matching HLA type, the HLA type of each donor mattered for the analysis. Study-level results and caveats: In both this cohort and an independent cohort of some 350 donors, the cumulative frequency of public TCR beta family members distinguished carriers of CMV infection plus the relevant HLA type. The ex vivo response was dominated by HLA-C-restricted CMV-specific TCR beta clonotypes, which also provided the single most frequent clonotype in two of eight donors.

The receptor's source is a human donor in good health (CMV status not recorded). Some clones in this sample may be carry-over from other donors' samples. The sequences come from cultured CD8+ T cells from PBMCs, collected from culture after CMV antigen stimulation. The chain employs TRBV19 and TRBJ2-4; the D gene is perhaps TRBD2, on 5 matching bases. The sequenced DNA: TGTGCCAGTGGAACCGGGAACACAAAAAACATTCAGTACTTC. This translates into CASGTGNTKNIQYF.